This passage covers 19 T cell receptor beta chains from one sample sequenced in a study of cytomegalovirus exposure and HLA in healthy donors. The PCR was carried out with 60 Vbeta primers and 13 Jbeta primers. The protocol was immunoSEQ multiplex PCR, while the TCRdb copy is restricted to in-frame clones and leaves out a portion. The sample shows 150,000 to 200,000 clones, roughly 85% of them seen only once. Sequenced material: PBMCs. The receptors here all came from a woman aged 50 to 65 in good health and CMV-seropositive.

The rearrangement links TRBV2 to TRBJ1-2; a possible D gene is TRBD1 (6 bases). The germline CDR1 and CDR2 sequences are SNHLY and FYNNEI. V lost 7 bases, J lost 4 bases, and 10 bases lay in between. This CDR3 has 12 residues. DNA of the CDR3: TGTGCCAGCAACCCGGACAGCTATGGCTACACCTTC. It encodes CASNPDSYGYTF.

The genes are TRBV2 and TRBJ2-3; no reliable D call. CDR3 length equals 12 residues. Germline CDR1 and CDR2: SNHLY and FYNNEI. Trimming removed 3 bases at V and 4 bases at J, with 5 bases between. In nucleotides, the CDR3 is TGTGCCAGCAGTGATTTCTCAGATACGCAGTATTTT. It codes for CASSDFSDTQYF.

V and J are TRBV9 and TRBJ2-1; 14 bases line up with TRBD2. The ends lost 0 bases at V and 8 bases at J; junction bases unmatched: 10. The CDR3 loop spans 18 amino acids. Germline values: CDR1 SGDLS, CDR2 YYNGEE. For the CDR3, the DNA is TGTGCCAGCAGCGTAGGGACTAGCGGGAGGCGACTCGGGTATGAGCAGTTCTTC. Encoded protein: CASSVGTSGRRLGYEQFF.

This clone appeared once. DNA of the CDR3: TGTGCCAGCAGCAAAGGGACCCCCCGCGGGGCCGAGCAGTACTTC. This codes for CASSKGTPRGAEQYF. The chain has TRBV5-4 and TRBJ2-7; D may be TRBD2 (6 bases). V was pared by 4 bases and J by 6 bases, with 20 bases between. The CDR3 contains 15 residues. Germline loops: CDR1 SGHNT, CDR2 YYREEE (reference sequence).

The CDR3 DNA reads as TGTGCCAGCAGCTCAGGCGTGGTTGTTAGCGGGGAGCTGTTTTTT. This translates into CASSSGVVVSGELFF. The chain uses TRBV7-2 and TRBJ2-2; D is ambiguous. The germline V and J ends were trimmed by 4 bases and 7 bases, with 16 bases remaining between them. The CDR3 runs 15 residues. The germline V gene encodes CDR1 SGHTA and CDR2 FQGNSA. Filled out from reference TRBV7-2 and TRBJ2-2, the complete variable domain reads GAGVSQSPSNKVTEKGKDVELRCDPISGHTALYWYRQSLGQGLEFLIYFQGNSAPDKSGLPSDRFSAERTGGSVSTLTIQRTQQEDSAVYLCASSSGVVVSGELFFGEGSRLTVL.

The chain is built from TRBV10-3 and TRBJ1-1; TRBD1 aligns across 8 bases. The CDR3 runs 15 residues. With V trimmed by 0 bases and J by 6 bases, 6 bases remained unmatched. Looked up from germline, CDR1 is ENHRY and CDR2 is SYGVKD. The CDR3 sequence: CAISESGTGAAEAFF. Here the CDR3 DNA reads TGTGCCATCAGTGAGTCAGGGACAGGAGCGGCTGAAGCTTTCTTT.

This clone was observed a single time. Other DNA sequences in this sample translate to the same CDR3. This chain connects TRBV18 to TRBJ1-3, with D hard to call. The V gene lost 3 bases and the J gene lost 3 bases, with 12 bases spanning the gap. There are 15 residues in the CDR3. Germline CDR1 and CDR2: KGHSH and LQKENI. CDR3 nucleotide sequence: TGTGCCAGCTCACCCCCAGGCCGAGTTGGAAACACCATATATTTT. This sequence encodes CASSPPGRVGNTIYF. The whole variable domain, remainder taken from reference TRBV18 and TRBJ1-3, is NAGVMQNPRHLVRRRGQEARLRCSPMKGHSHVYWYRQLPEEGLKFMVYLQKENIIDESGMPKERFSAEFPKEGPSILRIQQVVRGDSAAYFCASSPPGRVGNTIYFGEGSWLTVV.

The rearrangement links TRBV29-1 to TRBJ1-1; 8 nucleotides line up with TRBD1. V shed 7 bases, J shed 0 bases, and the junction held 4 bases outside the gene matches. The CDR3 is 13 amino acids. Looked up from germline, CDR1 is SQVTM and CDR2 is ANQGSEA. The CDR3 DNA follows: TGCAGCGCCGGACAGGGTGTGAACACTGAAGCTTTCTTT. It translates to CSAGQGVNTEAFF. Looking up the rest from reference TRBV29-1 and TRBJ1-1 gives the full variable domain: SAVISQKPSRDICQRGTSLTIQCQVDSQVTMMFWYRQQPGQSLTLIATANQGSEATYESGFVIDKFPISRPNLTFSTLTVSNMSPEDSSIYLCSAGQGVNTEAFFGQGTRLTVV.

The CDR3 loop is CACRAWEGMNTEAFF. CDR3 coding DNA: TGTGCCTGCAGGGCATGGGAAGGGATGAACACTGAAGCTTTCTTT. The chain carries TRBV10-3 and TRBJ1-1, with D perhaps matching TRBD1 (5 bases). V lost 11 bases and J lost 0, with 19 bases in between. CDR3 length equals 15 residues. CDR1 and CDR2 (germline): ENHRY, SYGVKD.

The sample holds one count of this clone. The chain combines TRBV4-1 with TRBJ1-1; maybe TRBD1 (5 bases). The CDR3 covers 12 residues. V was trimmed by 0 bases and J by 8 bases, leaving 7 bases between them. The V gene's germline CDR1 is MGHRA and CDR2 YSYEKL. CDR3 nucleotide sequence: TGCGCCAGCAGCCAAGATAACAGGGAAGCTTTCTTT. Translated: CASSQDNREAFF.

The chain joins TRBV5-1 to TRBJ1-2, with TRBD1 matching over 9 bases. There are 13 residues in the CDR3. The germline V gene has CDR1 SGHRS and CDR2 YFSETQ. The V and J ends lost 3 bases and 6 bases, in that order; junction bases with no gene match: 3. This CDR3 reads CASSYRTGDGYTF. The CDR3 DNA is TGCGCCAGCAGCTACCGGACAGGGGATGGCTACACCTTC.

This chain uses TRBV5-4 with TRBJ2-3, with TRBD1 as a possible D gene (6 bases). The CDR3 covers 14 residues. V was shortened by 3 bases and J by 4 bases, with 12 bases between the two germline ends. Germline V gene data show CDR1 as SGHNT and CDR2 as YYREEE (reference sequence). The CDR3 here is CASSSSQGSDTQYF. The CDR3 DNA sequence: TGTGCCAGCAGCTCCTCACAGGGTTCAGATACGCAGTATTTT.

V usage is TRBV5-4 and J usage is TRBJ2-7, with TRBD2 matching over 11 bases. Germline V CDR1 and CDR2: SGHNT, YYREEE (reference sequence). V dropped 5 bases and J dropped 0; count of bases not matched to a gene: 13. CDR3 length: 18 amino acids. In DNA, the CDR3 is TGTGCCAGCAGGAACGGACTAGCGGGCACTAAAAGCTCCTACGAGCAGTACTTC. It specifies CASRNGLAGTKSSYEQYF.

The CDR3 loop is CASSNSRTDYNEQFF. The CDR3 DNA is TGTGCCAGCAGCAACAGCAGGACAGATTACAATGAGCAGTTCTTC. This sequence joins TRBV7-2 and TRBJ2-1, with D possibly being TRBD1 (6 bases). The V and J ends lost 5 bases and 4 bases respectively, with 15 bases between them. The germline gives CDR1 SGHTA, CDR2 FQGNSA. The CDR3 covers 15 residues.

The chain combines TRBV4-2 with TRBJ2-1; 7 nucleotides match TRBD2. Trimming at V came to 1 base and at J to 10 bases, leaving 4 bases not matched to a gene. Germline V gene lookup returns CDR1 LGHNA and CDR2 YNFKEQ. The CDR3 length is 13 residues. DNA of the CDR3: TGTGCCAGCAGCCAAGGACTAGCCTACGAGCAGTTCTTC. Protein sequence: CASSQGLAYEQFF.

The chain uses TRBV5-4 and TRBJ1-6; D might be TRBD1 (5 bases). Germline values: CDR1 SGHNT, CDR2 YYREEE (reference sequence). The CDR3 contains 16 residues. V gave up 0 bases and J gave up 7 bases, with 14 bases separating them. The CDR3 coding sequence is TGTGCCAGCAGCTTGGGGGGGGGAAAAACCAATTCACCCCTCCACTTT. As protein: CASSLGGGKTNSPLHF.

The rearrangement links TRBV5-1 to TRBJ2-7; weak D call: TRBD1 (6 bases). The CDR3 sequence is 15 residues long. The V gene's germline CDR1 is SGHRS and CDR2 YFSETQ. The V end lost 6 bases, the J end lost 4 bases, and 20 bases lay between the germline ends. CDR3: CASTNPTGLAYEQYF. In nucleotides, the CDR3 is TGCGCCAGCACCAATCCTACAGGGTTGGCGTACGAGCAGTACTTC.

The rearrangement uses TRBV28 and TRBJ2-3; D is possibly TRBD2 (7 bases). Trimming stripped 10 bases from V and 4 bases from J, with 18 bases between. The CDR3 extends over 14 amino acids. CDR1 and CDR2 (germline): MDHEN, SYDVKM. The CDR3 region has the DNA TGTGCCACCTTTGACGGGGGGCGCGCAGATACGCAGTATTTT. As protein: CATFDGGRADTQYF.

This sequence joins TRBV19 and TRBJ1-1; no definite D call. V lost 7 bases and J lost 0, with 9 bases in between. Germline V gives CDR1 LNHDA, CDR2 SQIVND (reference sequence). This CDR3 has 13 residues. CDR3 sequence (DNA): TGTGCCAGTACCCCAACAGTGAACACTGAAGCTTTCTTT. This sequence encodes CASTPTVNTEAFF.